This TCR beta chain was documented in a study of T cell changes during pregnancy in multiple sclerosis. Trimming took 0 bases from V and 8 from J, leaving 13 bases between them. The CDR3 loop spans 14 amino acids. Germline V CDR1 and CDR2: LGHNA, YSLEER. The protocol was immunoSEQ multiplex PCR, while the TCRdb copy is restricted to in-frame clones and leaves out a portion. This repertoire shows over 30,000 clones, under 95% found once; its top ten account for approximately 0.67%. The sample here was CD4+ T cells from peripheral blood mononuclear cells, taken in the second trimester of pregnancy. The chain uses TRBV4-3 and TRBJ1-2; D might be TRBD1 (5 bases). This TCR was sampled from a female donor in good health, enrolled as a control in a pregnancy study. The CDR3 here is CASSQDGGNRGYTF. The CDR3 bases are TGCGCCAGCAGCCAAGATGGGGGGAACAGGGGCTACACCTTC.